The rows below give T cell receptor beta chains drawn from one sample of a study of blood T cell repertoires in COVID-19. Method: immunoSEQ multiplex PCR; TCRdb's copy keeps in-frame clones and lacks some. The sample contains hundreds of thousands of clones, approximately 86% of which appear only once. Specimen: PBMCs or T cells enriched from blood (not recorded which). Receptors were obtained from a woman in her sixties who had recovered from COVID-19. CDR3s include the opening cysteine and the closing phenylalanine or tryptophan. Fields, in order: clone size, J gene, V gene, D gene, CDR3 protein, CDR3 DNA. A D gene is named only where the DNA matches it firmly. Only part of the rows carry a size: once, few, many, or a class if the clone is expanded.

size: -; J: TRBJ1-6; V: TRBV30; D: TRBD1; CDR3: CAWSLFRGYDSPLHF; DNA: TGTGCCTGGAGCCTTTTCAGGGGGTACGATTCACCCCTCCACTTT
size: -; J: TRBJ1-6; V: TRBV10-3; D: TRBD1; CDR3: CAISEIGAGGNNSPLHF; DNA: TGTGCCATCAGTGAAATCGGGGCAGGGGGAAATAATTCACCCCTCCACTTT
size: once; J: TRBJ1-4; V: TRBV6-5; D: -; CDR3: CASSYSAGAVEKLFF; DNA: TGTGCCAGCAGTTACTCCGCAGGGGCGGTGGAAAAACTGTTTTTT
size: -; J: TRBJ2-3; V: TRBV15; D: -; CDR3: CATSRDMGDTQYF; DNA: TGTGCCACCAGCAGAGATATGGGCGATACGCAGTATTTT
size: -; J: TRBJ1-2; V: TRBV19; D: -; CDR3: CASSKRDSEPGYTF; DNA: TGTGCCAGTAGTAAGCGGGACTCCGAACCTGGCTACACCTTC
size: -; J: TRBJ2-3; V: TRBV3-1/TRBV3-2; D: -; CDR3: CASSQETLRYRSTDTQYF; DNA: TGTGCCAGCAGCCAAGAAACCCTACGCTACCGTAGCACAGATACGCAGTATTTT
size: once; J: TRBJ2-1; V: TRBV2; D: TRBD1; CDR3: CASRGDRGVSNEQFF; DNA: TGTGCCAGCAGGGGGGACAGGGGGGTTTCCAATGAGCAGTTCTTC
size: -; J: TRBJ1-1; V: TRBV10-3; D: TRBD1; CDR3: CAIDRGENTEAFF; DNA: TGTGCCATAGACAGGGGAGAGAACACTGAAGCTTTCTTT
size: -; J: TRBJ1-3; V: TRBV21-1; D: -; CDR3: CASSSTPGHVRGNTIYF; DNA: TGTGCCAGCAGCAGTACTCCGGGACACGTACGCGGAAACACCATATATTTT
size: few; J: TRBJ2-2; V: TRBV5-1; D: -; CDR3: CASSLRTGIKGTGELFF; DNA: TGCGCCAGCAGCTTGAGGACCGGGATTAAGGGCACCGGGGAGCTGTTTTTT
size: once; J: TRBJ2-3; V: TRBV18; D: TRBD2; CDR3: CASSPLAGAEDTQYF; DNA: TGTGCCAGCTCACCACTAGCGGGGGCGGAAGATACGCAGTATTTT
size: -; J: TRBJ2-3; V: TRBV6-2/TRBV6-3; D: TRBD2; CDR3: CASSYRPTSGTDTQYF; DNA: TGTGCCAGCAGTTACCGCCCGACTAGCGGGACAGATACGCAGTATTTT
size: -; J: TRBJ2-2; V: TRBV12-3/TRBV12-4; D: -; CDR3: CASNRQGGLFF; DNA: TGTGCCAGCAACCGGCAGGGTGGGCTGTTTTTT
size: -; J: TRBJ2-7; V: TRBV6-5; D: -; CDR3: CASSYSHSTLSYEQYF; DNA: TGTGCCAGCAGTTACTCGCACAGCACCCTCTCCTACGAGCAGTACTTC
size: -; J: TRBJ1-2; V: TRBV19; D: -; CDR3: CASQTASGTYGYTF; DNA: TGTGCCAGCCAGACAGCCTCTGGCACTTATGGCTACACCTTC
size: -; J: TRBJ1-4; V: TRBV2; D: -; CDR3: CASSGELGKLFF; DNA: TGTGCCAGCAGTGGAGAGCTTGGAAAACTGTTTTTT
size: few; J: TRBJ2-7; V: TRBV2; D: -; CDR3: CASSDRPKGIAYEQYF; DNA: TGTGCCAGCAGTGATCGCCCGAAGGGGATAGCCTACGAGCAGTACTTC
size: -; J: TRBJ2-5; V: TRBV24-1; D: -; CDR3: CATSDPRGPKRETQYF; DNA: TGTGCCACCAGTGACCCCAGGGGCCCCAAGCGAGAGACCCAGTACTTC
size: few; J: TRBJ2-1; V: TRBV7-2; D: -; CDR3: CASSFTGYGEQFF; DNA: TGTGCCAGCAGCTTCACAGGGTACGGTGAGCAGTTCTTC
size: once; J: TRBJ2-5; V: TRBV19; D: -; CDR3: CASSIGSVQETQYF; DNA: TGTGCCAGTAGTATAGGGAGCGTCCAAGAGACCCAGTACTTC
size: -; J: TRBJ2-1; V: TRBV13; D: -; CDR3: CASSPGGLYNEQFF; DNA: TGTGCCAGCAGCCCCGGGGGGCTCTACAATGAGCAGTTCTTC
size: -; J: TRBJ1-1; V: TRBV7-6; D: TRBD1; CDR3: CASSLQGTAEAFF; DNA: TGTGCCAGCAGTTTACAGGGGACGGCTGAAGCTTTCTTT
size: -; J: TRBJ1-5; V: TRBV6-1; D: -; CDR3: CASSEASANQPQHF; DNA: TGTGCCAGCAGTGAAGCCTCAGCGAATCAGCCCCAGCATTTT
size: -; J: TRBJ1-2; V: TRBV3-1/TRBV3-2; D: -; CDR3: CASSQGGSHGYTF; DNA: TGTGCCAGCAGCCAAGGGGGCAGCCATGGCTACACCTTC
size: -; J: TRBJ1-2; V: TRBV5-4; D: -; CDR3: CASSLEGAYGYTF; DNA: TGTGCCAGCAGCTTGGAAGGGGCGTATGGCTACACCTTC
size: -; J: TRBJ1-5; V: TRBV19; D: TRBD1; CDR3: CASSMSRGWQPQHF; DNA: TGTGCCAGTAGTATGAGCAGGGGGTGGCAGCCCCAGCATTTT
size: -; J: TRBJ2-5; V: TRBV19; D: -; CDR3: CASSMRSGYYQETQYF; DNA: TGTGCCAGTAGTATGCGGAGCGGGTACTACCAAGAGACCCAGTACTTC